This T cell receptor beta chain derives from a study of regulatory and conventional T cells in RAG deficiency. Sequencing used immunoSEQ multiplex PCR; TCRdb keeps in-frame clones, though not all of them. The repertoire includes some 30,000 clones, 75% to 90% of them detected once, and around 13% sits in the top ten. The CDR3 is 15 amino acids. The V and J ends lost 3 bases and 5 bases, in that order; junction bases with no gene match: 6. Germline V gene sequence: CDR1 KGHSH, CDR2 LQKENI. The study, taken as a whole, reports: RAG-deficient patients showed markedly lower Shannon entropy and higher Simpson indices than control T-cell subsets. Omenn syndrome and CID/AS patients had roughly 100-fold fewer unique Treg TCR beta sequences, versus approximately 9.6-fold elsewhere. Shorter CDR3s in all patient subsets; >75% Treg-Tconv overlap in Omenn.

Of note for this clone: The target antigen is unknown.

These data were also filed under a second study, of regulatory T cells. This second report adds: Primers: 52 TRBV forward and 13 TRBJ reverse. Regulatory T cells showed the strongest V-J pair restriction and V/J gene skewing among patient repertoires.

The TCR sequence derives from a human donor in good health. The specimen was CD8+ T cells sorted from blood. V gene TRBV18 combines with J gene TRBJ2-3, with 9 bases that match TRBD1. CDR3 region: CASSPPGQGVDTQYF. DNA for the CDR3: TGTGCCAGCTCACCTCCGGGACAGGGAGTAGATACGCAGTATTTT.